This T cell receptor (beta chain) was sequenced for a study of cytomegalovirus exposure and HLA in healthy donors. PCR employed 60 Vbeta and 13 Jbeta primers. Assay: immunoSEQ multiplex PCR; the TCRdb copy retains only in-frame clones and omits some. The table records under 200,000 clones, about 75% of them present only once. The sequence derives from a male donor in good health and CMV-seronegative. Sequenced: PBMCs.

CDR3 sequence reads: CASSFYPRRGSVHF. The DNA for the CDR3 is TGTGCCAGCAGTTTCTACCCACGTCGTGGTTCCGTCCACTTT. The chain employs TRBV27 and TRBJ1-6; D gene uncertain. The length of the CDR3 is 14 residues. V lost 3 bases and J lost 17, with 20 bases in between. Germline CDR1 and CDR2: MNHEY and SMNVEV (reference sequence).